These 7 T cell receptor beta chains were all obtained from the same sample, sequenced in a study of T-cell reconstitution after alpha-beta-depleted transplantation in children. Molecular barcoding with unique molecular identifiers was used for the TCRbeta library. TCRdb redid the calling of the PCR reads with MiXCR, one entry per CDR3 protein. The sample contains 450,000 to 600,000 distinct CDR3 sequences, about 18% of which appear only once. Sequencing used PBMCs from the stem cell graft donor, obtained from the stem cell graft. The receptors originated from a human donor who donated a stem cell graft to a child with acute lymphoblastic leukemia.

This rearrangement joins TRBV12-3 or TRBV12-4 to TRBJ2-7; TRBD2 aligns across 9 bases. V dropped 2 bases and J dropped 4; count of bases not matched to a gene: 6. The CDR3 has 15 amino acids. CDR3 amino acids: CASSLNDLAGYEQYF. The CDR3 region has the DNA TGTGCCAGCAGTTTAAATGACCTAGCGGGATACGAGCAGTACTTC.

This clonotype was observed a handful of times. This chain uses TRBV7-9 with TRBJ1-1, with D maybe TRBD1 (6 bases). V lost 5 bases and J 4 bases, leaving 17 bases between the germline ends. CDR1 SEHNR and CDR2 FQNEAQ come from the germline V gene (reference sequence). The CDR3 length is 15 residues. This CDR3 reads CASSPPTGPGTEAFF. DNA of the CDR3: TGTGCCAGCAGCCCACCTACAGGGCCGGGCACTGAAGCTTTCTTT.

The gene calls are TRBV20-1 and TRBJ2-1; 7 nucleotides align to TRBD2. The CDR3 totals 16 residues. Germline V gene data show CDR1 as DFQATT and CDR2 as SNEGSKA (reference sequence). V shed 1 base, J shed 6 bases, and the junction held 12 bases outside the gene matches. The CDR3 loop reads CSARASGGARFNEQFF. CDR3 bases: TGCAGTGCTAGAGCTAGCGGCGGGGCGCGCTTCAATGAGCAGTTCTTC.

The CDR3 is CASSSRGLWHTQYF. The CDR3 coding sequence is TGTGCCAGCAGTTCCAGGGGGCTGTGGCATACGCAGTATTTT. V usage is TRBV12-3 or TRBV12-4 and J usage is TRBJ2-3; 8 bases match TRBD1. Trimming cost V 4 bases and J 7 bases; bases outside gene matches: 7. The CDR3 is made up of 14 amino acids.

The chain links TRBV15 to TRBJ2-3; D not certain. CDR1 LNHNV and CDR2 YYDKDF come from the germline V gene (reference sequence). Trimming removed 2 bases from V and 3 bases from J, with 12 bases in between. The CDR3 has 15 amino acids. In DNA, the CDR3 is TGTGCCACCAGCAGAAGGCGGAAAGTTACAGATACGCAGTATTTT. Translation gives CATSRRRKVTDTQYF.

This clonotype was observed a handful of times. J is TRBJ1-2 and V is TRBV27, with TRBD1 matching over 11 bases. There are 14 residues in the CDR3. The junction had 6 bases not matched to a gene; V was cut back by 5 bases and J by 7 bases. The germline V gene has CDR1 MNHEY and CDR2 SMNVEV (reference sequence). In DNA, the CDR3 is TGTGCCAGCAGTCTGCGGGACAGGGGGGGTGGCTACACCTTC. Amino acid sequence: CASSLRDRGGGYTF.

This clonotype was seen only a few times. The chain uses TRBV7-9 and TRBJ1-1; no clear D. Germline values: CDR1 SEHNR, CDR2 FQNEAQ (reference sequence). The CDR3 is 16 amino acids. V dropped 5 bases and J dropped 0 bases, with 16 bases sitting between them. This CDR3 is CASSVSRTVLNTEAFF. The CDR3 DNA sequence: TGTGCCAGCAGCGTCTCCAGGACGGTGTTGAACACTGAAGCTTTCTTT.